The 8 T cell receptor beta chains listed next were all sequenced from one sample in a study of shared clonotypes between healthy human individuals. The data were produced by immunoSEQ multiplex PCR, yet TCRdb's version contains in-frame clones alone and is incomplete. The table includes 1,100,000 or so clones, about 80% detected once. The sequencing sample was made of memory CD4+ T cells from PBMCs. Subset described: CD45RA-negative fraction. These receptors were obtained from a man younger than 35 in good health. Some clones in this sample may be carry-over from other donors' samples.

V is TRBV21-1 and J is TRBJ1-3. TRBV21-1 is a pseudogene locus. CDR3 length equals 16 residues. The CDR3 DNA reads TGTGCCAGCAGCAAAGCGCTCCAGATTAGGGGAAACACCATATATTTT. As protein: CASSKALQIRGNTIYF.

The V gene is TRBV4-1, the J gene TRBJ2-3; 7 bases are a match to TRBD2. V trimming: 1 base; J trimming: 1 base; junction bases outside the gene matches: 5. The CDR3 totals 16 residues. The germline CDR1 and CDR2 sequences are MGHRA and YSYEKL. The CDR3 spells CASSQAPGGRTDTQYF. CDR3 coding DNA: TGCGCCAGCAGCCAAGCGCCGGGAGGACGCACAGATACGCAGTATTTT.

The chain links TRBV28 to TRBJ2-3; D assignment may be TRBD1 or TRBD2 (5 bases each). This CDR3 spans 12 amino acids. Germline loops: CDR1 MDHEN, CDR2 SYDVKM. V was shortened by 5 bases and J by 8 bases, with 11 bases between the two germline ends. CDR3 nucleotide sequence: TGTGCCAGCAGTGAGGGGTTCCGTACGCAGTATTTT. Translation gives CASSEGFRTQYF.

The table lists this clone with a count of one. The CDR3 here is CATGGRTGVRSEQYF. The CDR3 nucleotides are TGTGCCACGGGGGGGCGGACAGGGGTTCGAAGCGAGCAGTACTTC. The V call is TRBV19, the J call TRBJ2-7; TRBD1 is a possible D gene (9 bases). This CDR3 spans 15 amino acids. The V and J ends lost 10 bases and 6 bases respectively, with 25 bases between them. From germline, CDR1 is LNHDA and CDR2 SQIVND (reference sequence).

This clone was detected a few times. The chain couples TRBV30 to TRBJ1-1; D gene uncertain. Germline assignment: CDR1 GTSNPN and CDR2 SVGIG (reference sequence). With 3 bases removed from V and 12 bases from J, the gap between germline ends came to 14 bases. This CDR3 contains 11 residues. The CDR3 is CAWSPIGVPFF. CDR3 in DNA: TGTGCCTGGAGCCCTATTGGGGTACCTTTCTTT.

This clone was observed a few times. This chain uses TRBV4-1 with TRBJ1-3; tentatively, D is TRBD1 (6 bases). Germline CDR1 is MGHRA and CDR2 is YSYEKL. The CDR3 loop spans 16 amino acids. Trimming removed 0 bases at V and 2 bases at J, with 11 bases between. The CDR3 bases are TGCGCCAGCAGCCAAGATTTCGGGGGGCCTGGAAACACCATATATTTT. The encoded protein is CASSQDFGGPGNTIYF.

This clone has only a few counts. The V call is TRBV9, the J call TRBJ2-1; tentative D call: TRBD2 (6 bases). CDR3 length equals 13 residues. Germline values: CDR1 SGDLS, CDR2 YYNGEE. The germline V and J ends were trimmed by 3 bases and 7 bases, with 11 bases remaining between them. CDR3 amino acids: CASSAGTQNEQFF. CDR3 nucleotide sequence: TGTGCCAGCAGCGCCGGGACTCAGAATGAGCAGTTCTTC.

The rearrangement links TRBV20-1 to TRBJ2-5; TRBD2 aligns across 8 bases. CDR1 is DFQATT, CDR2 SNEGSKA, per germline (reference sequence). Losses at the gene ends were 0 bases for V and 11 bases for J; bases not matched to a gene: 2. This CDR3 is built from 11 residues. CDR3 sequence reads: CSARDVAGQYF. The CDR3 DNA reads TGCAGTGCTAGAGACGTAGCGGGGCAGTACTTC.